This is a list of T cell receptor beta chains from one sample in a study of T cell responses to AZD1222 COVID-19 vaccine. Clones were read by immunoSEQ multiplex PCR, and TCRdb kept only the in-frame ones, dropping some. The top ten clones hold around 28% of a sample with about 83,000 clones, approximately 90% of them seen once. The sample was peripheral blood, taken 28 days after the second AZD1222 dose. Every receptor here comes from an adult who received the AZD1222 COVID-19 vaccine. Each CDR3 is given with its conserved first and last residue. The order of the fields is CDR3 protein, CDR3 DNA, V gene, D gene, J gene, clone size. A D gene is named only where the DNA matches it firmly. Size values are once, few and many counts, or a class for expanded clones, and some rows have none.

CDR3 protein: CASNSLDFFRGYTF
CDR3 DNA: TGTGCCAGCAACTCCTTGGACTTTTTCCGTGGCTACACCTTC
V gene: TRBV28
D gene: NA
J gene: TRBJ1-2
clone size: NA

CDR3 protein: CASTPPEGKGRDNEQFF
CDR3 DNA: TGTGCCAGCACTCCACCGGAGGGGAAGGGACGGGACAATGAGCAGTTCTTC
V gene: TRBV9
D gene: NA
J gene: TRBJ2-1
clone size: NA

CDR3 protein: CASSWWGGKNTEAFF
CDR3 DNA: TGTGCCAGCAGTTGGTGGGGGGGCAAGAACACTGAAGCTTTCTTT
V gene: TRBV6-5
D gene: NA
J gene: TRBJ1-1
clone size: NA

CDR3 protein: CASSLGLAGPNTGELFF
CDR3 DNA: TGTGCCAGCAGCTTAGGACTAGCGGGACCAAACACCGGGGAGCTGTTTTTT
V gene: TRBV7-9
D gene: TRBD2
J gene: TRBJ2-2
clone size: NA

CDR3 protein: CASSLESEGLTEAFF
CDR3 DNA: TGTGCCAGCAGCTTAGAGTCGGAGGGGCTCACTGAAGCTTTCTTT
V gene: TRBV11-1
D gene: NA
J gene: TRBJ1-1
clone size: NA

CDR3 protein: CASSLNRARSSGANVLTF
CDR3 DNA: TGTGCCAGCAGCTTAAACAGGGCCCGAAGCTCTGGGGCCAACGTCCTGACTTTC
V gene: TRBV7-9
D gene: NA
J gene: TRBJ2-6
clone size: once

CDR3 protein: CASSSGENEKLFF
CDR3 DNA: TGTGCCAGCAGCTCGGGCGAAAATGAAAAACTGTTTTTT
V gene: TRBV11-2
D gene: NA
J gene: TRBJ1-4
clone size: NA

CDR3 protein: CASSPDRKYQETQYF
CDR3 DNA: TGTGCCAGCAGCCCAGACAGAAAGTACCAAGAGACCCAGTACTTC
V gene: TRBV27
D gene: NA
J gene: TRBJ2-5
clone size: NA

CDR3 protein: CASSYEPGLGYEQYF
CDR3 DNA: TGTGCCAGCAGCTATGAACCGGGACTAGGATACGAGCAGTACTTC
V gene: TRBV5-4
D gene: TRBD2
J gene: TRBJ2-7
clone size: NA

CDR3 protein: CASSLGDPLSYGYTF
CDR3 DNA: TGTGCCAGCAGTTTGGGGGACCCACTTAGCTATGGCTACACCTTC
V gene: TRBV6-5
D gene: NA
J gene: TRBJ1-2
clone size: NA

CDR3 protein: CASSYSVNEQYF
CDR3 DNA: TGTGCCAGCAGTTACTCGGTAAACGAGCAGTACTTC
V gene: TRBV6-5
D gene: NA
J gene: TRBJ2-7
clone size: NA

CDR3 protein: CASSSGGLNTEAFF
CDR3 DNA: TGTGCCAGCAGCTCTGGAGGGTTGAACACTGAAGCTTTCTTT
V gene: TRBV6-5
D gene: NA
J gene: TRBJ1-1
clone size: NA

CDR3 protein: CASSIDGGNTIYF
CDR3 DNA: TGTGCCAGTAGTATAGACGGTGGAAACACCATATATTTT
V gene: TRBV19
D gene: NA
J gene: TRBJ1-3
clone size: NA

CDR3 protein: CASRTRGGHNEQFF
CDR3 DNA: TGTGCCAGCAGGACGCGGGGAGGACACAATGAGCAGTTCTTC
V gene: TRBV28
D gene: NA
J gene: TRBJ2-1
clone size: NA

CDR3 protein: CASRDSYSNQPQHF
CDR3 DNA: TGTGCCAGCAGGGACAGTTATAGCAATCAGCCCCAGCATTTT
V gene: TRBV6-5
D gene: NA
J gene: TRBJ1-5
clone size: NA

CDR3 protein: CASSLAHRSTDTQYF
CDR3 DNA: TGTGCCAGCAGCTTAGCCCACAGATCCACAGATACGCAGTATTTT
V gene: TRBV11-2
D gene: NA
J gene: TRBJ2-3
clone size: NA

CDR3 protein: CASSPQGSGANVLTF
CDR3 DNA: TGTGCCAGCAGCCCGCAGGGGTCTGGAGCCAACGTCCTGACTTTC
V gene: TRBV7-3
D gene: NA
J gene: TRBJ2-6
clone size: NA

CDR3 protein: CASSSLHEAFF
CDR3 DNA: TGTGCCAGCAGTTCCTTACATGAAGCTTTCTTT
V gene: TRBV28
D gene: NA
J gene: TRBJ1-1
clone size: NA

CDR3 protein: CASSVDNQPQHF
CDR3 DNA: TGTGCCAGCAGCGTAGATAATCAGCCCCAGCATTTT
V gene: TRBV9
D gene: NA
J gene: TRBJ1-5
clone size: medium-sized

CDR3 protein: CASSEPDRGPREKLFF
CDR3 DNA: TGCGCCAGCAGTGAGCCGGACAGGGGGCCTAGGGAAAAACTGTTTTTT
V gene: TRBV10-1
D gene: TRBD1
J gene: TRBJ1-4
clone size: NA

CDR3 protein: CASSLRTINTEAFF
CDR3 DNA: TGTGCCAGCAGCTTAAGGACCATTAACACTGAAGCTTTCTTT
V gene: TRBV13
D gene: NA
J gene: TRBJ1-1
clone size: once

CDR3 protein: CASSQDGGIIYGYTF
CDR3 DNA: TGTGCCAGCAGCCAAGACGGGGGGATCATCTATGGCTACACCTTC
V gene: TRBV3-1/TRBV3-2
D gene: NA
J gene: TRBJ1-2
clone size: NA

CDR3 protein: CASSSPRDLNQPQHF
CDR3 DNA: TGTGCCAGCAGCTCCCCAAGGGACTTGAATCAGCCCCAGCATTTT
V gene: TRBV7-8
D gene: NA
J gene: TRBJ1-5
clone size: NA

CDR3 protein: CASGSGPNTEAFF
CDR3 DNA: TGTGCCAGCGGAAGCGGTCCGAACACTGAAGCTTTCTTT
V gene: TRBV6-4
D gene: NA
J gene: TRBJ1-1
clone size: NA

CDR3 protein: CASRPDKIGGNQPQHF
CDR3 DNA: TGTGCCAGCAGACCCGACAAAATTGGGGGCAATCAGCCCCAGCATTTT
V gene: TRBV3-1/TRBV3-2
D gene: NA
J gene: TRBJ1-5
clone size: once

CDR3 protein: CASSFGDRGHGYTF
CDR3 DNA: TGTGCCAGCAGCTTCGGGGACAGGGGGCATGGCTACACCTTC
V gene: TRBV7-9
D gene: TRBD1
J gene: TRBJ1-2
clone size: NA

CDR3 protein: CASSLGAQETQYF
CDR3 DNA: TGTGCCAGCAGCTTGGGTGCTCAAGAGACCCAGTACTTC
V gene: TRBV11-3
D gene: NA
J gene: TRBJ2-5
clone size: NA

CDR3 protein: CASSFAQGAFSSYNEQFF
CDR3 DNA: TGTGCCAGCAGCTTTGCGCAGGGGGCGTTTAGCTCCTACAATGAGCAGTTCTTC
V gene: TRBV7-2
D gene: TRBD1
J gene: TRBJ2-1
clone size: NA

CDR3 protein: CSAPAAVEQYF
CDR3 DNA: TGCAGTGCTCCCGCTGCCGTCGAGCAGTACTTC
V gene: TRBV20-1
D gene: NA
J gene: TRBJ2-7
clone size: NA

CDR3 protein: CASSYSGGAAHEQYF
CDR3 DNA: TGTGCCAGCAGTTACTCGGGAGGGGCGGCCCACGAGCAGTACTTC
V gene: TRBV6-6
D gene: TRBD2
J gene: TRBJ2-7
clone size: NA

CDR3 protein: CASSLSGELFF
CDR3 DNA: TGTGCCAGCAGTTTGAGCGGGGAGCTGTTTTTT
V gene: TRBV12-3/TRBV12-4
D gene: NA
J gene: TRBJ2-2
clone size: NA

CDR3 protein: CASRRTSGLYNEQFF
CDR3 DNA: TGTGCCAGCAGGCGGACTAGCGGGCTGTACAATGAGCAGTTCTTC
V gene: TRBV6-5
D gene: TRBD2
J gene: TRBJ2-1
clone size: NA

CDR3 protein: CASGARTSTKPYF
CDR3 DNA: TGTGCCAGCGGAGCCCGGACTAGTACCAAACCGTACTTC
V gene: TRBV5-4
D gene: TRBD2
J gene: TRBJ2-7
clone size: NA

CDR3 protein: CASSQDWDRETEAFF
CDR3 DNA: TGTGCCAGCAGCCAAGATTGGGACAGGGAAACTGAAGCTTTCTTT
V gene: TRBV4-2
D gene: TRBD1
J gene: TRBJ1-1
clone size: NA

CDR3 protein: CASSEGVNEKLFF
CDR3 DNA: TGTGCCAGCAGCGAGGGAGTAAATGAAAAACTGTTTTTT
V gene: TRBV7-9
D gene: NA
J gene: TRBJ1-4
clone size: NA

CDR3 protein: CASSFSITDRETDTQYF
CDR3 DNA: TGTGCCAGCAGTTTTTCTATTACCGACAGGGAAACAGATACGCAGTATTTT
V gene: TRBV6-2/TRBV6-3
D gene: TRBD1
J gene: TRBJ2-3
clone size: NA